These 11 T cell receptor beta chains came from one sample sequenced in a study of shared clonotypes between healthy human individuals. TCRdb's copy holds only in-frame clones and misses some; the assay was immunoSEQ multiplex PCR. The sample has 1,500,000 or so clones; 95% to 97% are singletons. Sample: naive CD4+ T cells sorted from blood. Subset here: CD45RA+ positively selected. These receptors came from a man aged 25-40 years in good health.

Turning to this clone: Different DNA sequences within this sample yield the same CDR3. The CDR3 loop is CASSPRLDISGNTIYF. Here the CDR3 DNA reads TGTGCCAGCTCACCCCGATTGGACATCTCTGGAAACACCATATATTTT. This chain uses TRBV18 with TRBJ1-3, with TRBD1 as a possible D gene (5 bases). The CDR3 is made up of 16 amino acids. V lost 3 bases, J lost 0 bases, and 12 bases lay in between. Germline assignment: CDR1 KGHSH and CDR2 LQKENI.

V and J are TRBV5-1 and TRBJ2-1; TRBD2 matches at 7 bases. Trimming took 3 bases from V and 3 from J; bases not matched to a gene: 9. Germline-derived CDR1 and CDR2 are SGHRS and YFSETQ. The CDR3 is made up of 16 amino acids. The CDR3: CASSSGLGVGYNEQFF. The CDR3 DNA follows: TGCGCCAGCAGCTCCGGACTAGGGGTGGGCTACAATGAGCAGTTCTTC.

This clone came up once. The V call is TRBV20-1, the J call TRBJ1-2, with D unresolved. This CDR3 comprises 11 residues. Trimming took off 3 bases at V and 3 bases at J, with 5 bases between the two ends. Germline V CDR1 and CDR2: DFQATT, SNEGSKA (reference sequence). The CDR3 sequence: CSARQDYGYTF. The CDR3 DNA reads TGCAGTGCTAGGCAGGACTATGGCTACACCTTC.

The chain couples TRBV27 to TRBJ2-1, with TRBD1 matching over 8 bases. The CDR3 consists of 14 residues. Per germline, CDR1 MNHEY and CDR2 SMNVEV (reference sequence). V lost 6 bases to trimming and J lost 7 bases; unmatched junction nucleotides: 8. For the CDR3, the DNA is TGTGCCAGCAGGCCAACAGGGGGTATAAATGAGCAGTTCTTC. It is translated as CASRPTGGINEQFF.

The chain employs TRBV6-1 and TRBJ1-2, with D maybe TRBD1 (5 bases). V lost 2 bases and J 8 bases, leaving 18 bases between the germline ends. Per germline, CDR1 MNHNS and CDR2 SASEGT. There are 15 residues in the CDR3. CDR3 protein: CASSERGQGGGGYTF. CDR3 DNA sequence: TGTGCCAGCAGTGAACGCGGGCAGGGCGGGGGAGGCTACACCTTC.

The chain is built from TRBV7-2 and TRBJ2-2; D might be TRBD2 (5 bases). CDR3 size: 15 residues. Germline CDR1 SGHTA, CDR2 FQGNSA. Trimming stripped 3 bases from V and 3 bases from J, with 11 bases between. The CDR3 DNA follows: TGTGCCAGCAGCTTGCGGACTCAGGACACCGGGGAGCTGTTTTTT. It specifies CASSLRTQDTGELFF.

This clone was detected once. The chain recombines TRBV11-3 with TRBJ2-3; TRBD1 is a possible D gene (5 bases). CDR1 SGHNT and CDR2 YENEEA come from the germline V gene. V shed 6 bases and J shed 1 base, with 11 bases lying between them. This CDR3 spans 14 amino acids. Written as DNA, the CDR3 is TGTGCCAGCAGTCCTAGGGGCGGCACAGATACGCAGTATTTT. Amino acid sequence: CASSPRGGTDTQYF.

The chain is built from TRBV6-5 and TRBJ2-1; D gene uncertain. Germline V gives CDR1 MNHEY, CDR2 SVGAGI. V gave up 5 bases and J gave up 4 bases, with 12 bases separating them. This CDR3 region has 14 residues. Here the CDR3 reads CASSGASWYNEQFF. The CDR3 DNA follows: TGTGCCAGCAGTGGAGCTTCGTGGTACAATGAGCAGTTCTTC.

This clone was observed once. This chain's CDR3 is CASSAGQGQETQYF. In DNA form, the CDR3 reads TGTGCCAGCAGCGCAGGACAGGGCCAAGAGACCCAGTACTTC. This chain joins TRBV5-4 and TRBJ2-5, with TRBD1 identical over 8 bases. The CDR3 consists of 14 residues. The junction had 3 bases not matched to a gene; V was cut back by 4 bases and J by 1 base. Germline loops: CDR1 SGHNT, CDR2 YYREEE (reference sequence).

This clone was observed once. V and J are TRBV7-9 and TRBJ1-1, with TRBD1 identical over 8 bases. J was trimmed by 0 bases and V by 10 bases; bases with no gene match: 16. Germline loops: CDR1 SEHNR, CDR2 FQNEAQ (reference sequence). The CDR3 totals 17 residues. The CDR3 nucleotides read TGTGCCACTATGACCAGGGGGCGAGGGGTGATGAACACTGAAGCTTTCTTT. It yields the protein CATMTRGRGVMNTEAFF.

The V call is TRBV2, the J call TRBJ1-1; a weak D match, TRBD1 (6 bases). The CDR3 totals 13 residues. CDR1 and CDR2 from the germline V gene are SNHLY and FYNNEI. Trimming left V 5 bases short and J 5 bases short, with 12 bases between. CDR3 nucleotide sequence: TGTGCCAGCAGTAGGACAGAAGTTACTGAAGCTTTCTTT. Translation: CASSRTEVTEAFF.